This T cell receptor beta chain appears in the sequencing data of a study of shared clonotypes between healthy human individuals. In its sample, this clone ranks as medium-sized. Other DNA sequences within the sample encode an identical CDR3. The CDR3 loop spans 17 amino acids. Germline V gene sequence: CDR1 LGHNA, CDR2 YSLEER. V dropped 0 bases and J dropped 1 base, with 10 bases sitting between them. TCRdb's table, derived via immunoSEQ multiplex PCR, lists solely in-frame clones and lacks some. The repertoire consists of about half a million clones, with 70% to 85% occurring once and the leading ten covering approximately 12%.

The sequence derives from a woman between 40 and 55 years old in good health. Some clones in this sample may be carry-over from other donors' samples. Sequencing was done on a sample of PBMCs. The V gene is TRBV4-3, the J gene TRBJ2-6; TRBD2 might be the D (6 bases). This chain's CDR3 is CASSQDPGTSGANVLTF. Written as DNA, the CDR3 is TGCGCCAGCAGCCAAGATCCAGGGACTTCTGGGGCCAACGTCCTGACTTTC.